What follows are 25 T cell receptor beta chains derived from one specimen sequenced in a study of T cells in Graves' hyperthyroidism and ophthalmopathy. TCR beta CDR3 regions were amplified from RNA transcripts. The HTBI primer set drove a first-round RT-PCR of the TCR CDR3. TCRdb redid the calling of the multiplex PCR reads with MiXCR, one entry per CDR3 protein. The sample holds approximately 370,000 distinct CDR3 sequences, about a sixth seen once. The sample was blood. The source is a woman aged 25 to 45 with Graves' hyperthyroidism that later progressed to Graves' ophthalmopathy.

This clonotype has a count of ten or more. The V and J genes are TRBV28 and TRBJ1-4, with a weak D call TRBD1 (5 bases). Trimming cost V 6 bases and J 0 bases, with 20 bases left between them. The CDR3 covers 18 residues. Germline V gene sequence: CDR1 MDHEN, CDR2 SYDVKM. The DNA of the CDR3 is TGTGCCAGCAGAACCGCGGGGGACCAATCCGCAACTAATGAAAAACTGTTTTTT. The encoded protein is CASRTAGDQSATNEKLFF.

This clonotype was detected many times. The CDR3 DNA reads TGTGCCAGCAGTTTGGAGGGGGACCTCAATCAGCCCCAGCATTTT. Protein product: CASSLEGDLNQPQHF. The chain joins TRBV12-3 or TRBV12-4 to TRBJ1-5, with D possibly TRBD1 on 6 matching bases. V lost 3 bases and J 3 bases, leaving 12 bases between the germline ends. The CDR3 covers 15 residues.

Many counts were recorded for this clonotype. CDR3: CASSPGTVPNNEQFF. In DNA, the CDR3 is TGCGCCAGCAGCCCGGGGACAGTCCCAAACAATGAGCAGTTCTTC. J is TRBJ2-1 and V is TRBV5-1, with 7 bases matching TRBD1. The V and J ends lost 4 bases and 5 bases, in that order; junction bases with no gene match: 9. This CDR3 is built from 15 residues. CDR1 and CDR2 (germline): SGHRS, YFSETQ.

The genes are TRBV7-9 and TRBJ2-3; 9 bases are shared with TRBD1. The V and J ends lost 5 bases and 4 bases, in that order; junction bases with no gene match: 4. The CDR3 is 14 amino acids. Per the germline V gene, CDR1 is SEHNR and CDR2 is FQNEAQ (reference sequence). The CDR3 is CASSRQGDADTQYF. DNA of the CDR3: TGTGCCAGCAGCCGACAGGGGGACGCAGATACGCAGTATTTT.

This clonotype was observed a handful of times. The genes are TRBV15 and TRBJ2-1; maybe TRBD2 (7 bases). The CDR3 totals 17 residues. V shed 2 bases and J shed 5 bases, with 19 bases lying between them. CDR1 LNHNV and CDR2 YYDKDF come from the germline V gene (reference sequence). CDR3 DNA: TGTGCCACCAGCAGACTATATGCGGGGGCCGTCGACAATGAGCAGTTCTTC. This codes for CATSRLYAGAVDNEQFF.

The chain combines TRBV15 with TRBJ2-7; D unresolved. CDR3 length: 13 residues. Germline assignment: CDR1 LNHNV and CDR2 YYDKDF (reference sequence). V dropped 0 bases and J dropped 5 bases, with 8 bases sitting between them. This CDR3 is CATSRDPPDEQYF. CDR3 sequence (DNA): TGTGCCACCAGCAGAGATCCTCCTGACGAGCAGTACTTC.

This clonotype occurred a few times. The chain links TRBV4-1 to TRBJ2-5, with 9 bases fitting TRBD1. CDR3 length: 16 amino acids. Germline assignment: CDR1 MGHRA and CDR2 YSYEKL. Germline trimming cut 4 bases from V and 0 bases from J; bases unmatched to any gene: 6. The chain's CDR3 is CASSPARDRDQETQYF. For the CDR3, the DNA is TGCGCCAGCAGCCCCGCCCGGGACAGGGACCAAGAGACCCAGTACTTC.

The rearrangement links TRBV2 to TRBJ1-1, with D maybe TRBD1 (6 bases). V was shortened by 8 bases and J by 0 bases, with 13 bases between the two germline ends. The CDR3 contains 14 residues. Germline V gene lookup returns CDR1 SNHLY and CDR2 FYNNEI. The CDR3: CASGGRGMNTEAFF. CDR3 DNA: TGTGCCAGCGGTGGGAGGGGGATGAACACTGAAGCTTTCTTT. Complete variable domain (other parts from reference TRBV2 and TRBJ1-1): EPEVTQTPSHQVTQMGQEVILRCVPISNHLYFYWYRQILGQKVEFLVSFYNNEISEKSEIFDDQFSVERPDGSNFTLKIRSTKLEDSAMYFCASGGRGMNTEAFFGQGTRLTVV.

V gene TRBV7-9 combines with J gene TRBJ1-1; TRBD1 matches at 7 bases. The CDR3 totals 14 residues. V trimming: 3 bases; J trimming: 4 bases; junction bases outside the gene matches: 5. CDR1 and CDR2 from the germline V gene are SEHNR and FQNEAQ (reference sequence). The CDR3 nucleotides are TGTGCCAGCAGCTTGTTTACAGGGGTCACTGAAGCTTTCTTT. Translating gives CASSLFTGVTEAFF.

The table lists this clonotype with many counts. The CDR3 DNA is TGTGCCAGCAGTTTACCATACACAGGGGGCAGGCAGCCCCAGCATTTT. Its protein is CASSLPYTGGRQPQHF. This chain joins TRBV27 and TRBJ1-5; 9 bases are shared with TRBD1. Germline-derived CDR1 and CDR2 are MNHEY and SMNVEV (reference sequence). This CDR3 contains 16 residues. V gave up 2 bases and J gave up 7 bases; unmatched junction bases: 9.

This clonotype was seen many times. The chain is built from TRBV5-1 and TRBJ2-7, with 9 bases identical to TRBD2. There are 15 residues in the CDR3. Losses at the gene ends were 4 bases for V and 2 bases for J; bases not matched to a gene: 7. Per the germline V gene, CDR1 is SGHRS and CDR2 is YFSETQ. As DNA, the CDR3 is TGCGCCAGCAGCCCCTCGACTAGCGGTCCCTACGAGCAGTACTTC. It codes for CASSPSTSGPYEQYF.

The table lists this clonotype with many counts. The chain joins TRBV29-1 to TRBJ1-1; no firm D call. Germline V gene lookup returns CDR1 SQVTM and CDR2 ANQGSEA. Trimming took off 8 bases at V and 1 base at J, with 14 bases between the two ends. The CDR3 has 13 residues. CDR3 in amino acids: CSRNTAANTEAFF. CDR3 in DNA: TGCAGCCGCAATACTGCAGCGAACACTGAAGCTTTCTTT.

In this sample, this clonotype turned up a few times. This chain links TRBV9 with TRBJ2-3; D is possibly TRBD2 (6 bases). CDR1 and CDR2 from the germline V gene are SGDLS and YYNGEE. Trimming shortened V by 3 bases and J by 6 bases, and 14 bases separated the two germline ends. The CDR3 runs 14 residues. The CDR3 region has the DNA TGTGCCAGCAGCGCGGGACTCCTCGGGGATACGCAGTATTTT. It codes for CASSAGLLGDTQYF.

This clonotype was recorded many times. CDR3 sequence reads: CASLGAGGPNEQFF. The CDR3 nucleotides are TGCGCCAGTCTTGGAGCGGGGGGGCCCAATGAGCAGTTCTTC. The chain couples TRBV10-2 to TRBJ2-1, with 10 nucleotides matching TRBD2. V dropped 9 bases and J dropped 6; count of bases not matched to a gene: 8. CDR3 size: 14 residues. The germline V gene has CDR1 WSHSY and CDR2 SAAADI.

With regard to this clonotype: A read error may produce the germline difference seen at one junction end. This chain connects TRBV7-2 to TRBJ2-6; D tentatively reads TRBD1 or TRBD2 (5 bases each). Germline CDR1 and CDR2: SGHTA and FQGNSA. The CDR3 extends over 15 amino acids. As DNA, the CDR3 is TGTGCCAGCAGCCCGGGGCCCTCTGGGGCCAACATCCTGACTTTC. Protein product: CASSPGPSGANILTF.

This clonotype was detected many times. The genes are TRBV6-1 and TRBJ1-4; TRBD1 aligns across 8 bases. The CDR3 has 17 amino acids. Germline CDR1 reads MNHNS; CDR2 reads SASEGT. J lost 0 bases, V lost 4 bases, and 7 bases had no gene match. In nucleotides, the CDR3 is TGTGCCAGCAGTGGAAGCAGGGGGCTCTCAACTAATGAAAAACTGTTTTTT. Translating gives CASSGSRGLSTNEKLFF.

The V and J genes are TRBV5-5 and TRBJ1-2, with D possibly matching TRBD1 (5 bases). Trimming took off 4 bases at V and 0 bases at J, with 10 bases between the two ends. Germline V lookup: CDR1 SGHKS, CDR2 YYEKEE (reference sequence). The length of the CDR3 is 14 residues. CDR3 sequence reads: CASSVETANYGYTF. For the CDR3, the DNA is TGTGCCAGCAGCGTCGAGACAGCTAACTATGGCTACACCTTC.

The table lists this clonotype with a few counts. This chain connects TRBV6-1 to TRBJ2-1; 7 bases match TRBD1. This CDR3 spans 15 amino acids. Germline CDR1 is MNHNS and CDR2 is SASEGT. V lost 6 bases, J lost 7 bases, and 12 bases stayed unmatched. CDR3 sequence: CASRVGQTQKNEQFF. CDR3 bases: TGTGCCAGCAGGGTGGGACAGACCCAAAAAAATGAGCAGTTCTTC.

This clonotype was detected ten times or more. This rearrangement joins TRBV7-8 to TRBJ2-1; 7 positions agree with TRBD2. The CDR3 has 16 amino acids. Losses at the gene ends were 2 bases for V and 4 bases for J; bases not matched to a gene: 8. Looked up from germline, CDR1 is SGHVS and CDR2 is FQNEAQ. The CDR3 DNA follows: TGTGCCAGCAGCTTATTTGGCGGGAGAGGGTACAATGAGCAGTTCTTC. Translation gives CASSLFGGRGYNEQFF. Combining the CDR3 with reference TRBV7-8 and TRBJ2-1 gives the whole variable domain GAGVSQSPRYKVAKRGQDVALRCDPISGHVSLFWYQQALGQGPEFLTYFQNEAQLDKSGLPSDRFFAERPEGSVSTLKIQRTQQEDSAVYLCASSLFGGRGYNEQFFGPGTRLTVL.

This clonotype was counted at least ten times. This sequence joins TRBV19 and TRBJ2-7, with TRBD1 identical over 10 bases. Unmatched junction bases numbered 9, after V lost 10 bases and J lost 3 bases. Germline loops: CDR1 LNHDA, CDR2 SQIVND (reference sequence). The length of the CDR3 is 14 residues. CDR3 in amino acids: CATSFGTGVYEQYF. The CDR3 DNA follows: TGTGCCACCTCATTCGGGACAGGGGTCTACGAGCAGTACTTC.

This clonotype was observed many times. The CDR3 nucleotides read TGTGCCAGCAGCCGACTAGCGGGGGCCCACTCCTACGAGCAGTACTTC. As protein: CASSRLAGAHSYEQYF. The chain joins TRBV11-2 to TRBJ2-7, with 12 bases aligning to TRBD2. V lost 5 bases and J lost 0; bases outside the gene matches: 5. The germline V gene has CDR1 SGHAT and CDR2 FQNNGV. CDR3 length: 16 residues. Complete variable domain (other parts from reference TRBV11-2 and TRBJ2-7): EAGVAQSPRYKIIEKRQSVAFWCNPISGHATLYWYQQILGQGPKLLIQFQNNGVVDDSQLPKDRFSAERLKGVDSTLKIQPAKLEDSAVYLCASSRLAGAHSYEQYFGPGTRLTVT.

In nucleotides, the CDR3 is TGTGCCAGCAGTTTTCGCCAGGGACCTCTGAACACCGGGGAGCTGTTTTTT. This codes for CASSFRQGPLNTGELFF. J is TRBJ2-2 and V is TRBV6-1, with D perhaps matching TRBD1 or TRBD2 (5 bases each). Between the trimmed V and J ends, which lost 5 bases and 1 base, there was a span of 17 bases. CDR3 length: 17 residues. Germline V gene lookup returns CDR1 MNHNS and CDR2 SASEGT.

Here the CDR3 DNA reads TGCAGTGCTAGAGAACATAGCAATCAGCCCCAGCATTTT. Translated, it gives CSAREHSNQPQHF. The gene calls are TRBV20-1 and TRBJ1-5; D ambiguous. V was clipped by 0 bases and J by 0 bases, with 3 bases between them. The CDR3 is made up of 13 amino acids. CDR1 is DFQATT, CDR2 SNEGSKA, per germline (reference sequence).

In regard to this clonotype: A much larger clone lies one base from this, so it may be a read error. J is TRBJ1-6 and V is TRBV20-1; D possibly corresponds to TRBD1 (6 bases). Trimming cost V 2 bases and J 3 bases, with 14 bases left between them. CDR1 and CDR2 from the germline V gene are DFQATT and SNEGSKA (reference sequence). The CDR3 has 16 amino acids. The CDR3: CSARLVGGVYNSPLHF. In nucleotides, the CDR3 is TGCAGTGCTAGACTAGTAGGGGGAGTCTATAATTCACCCCTCCACTTT.

This clonotype was detected ten times or more. The CDR3 DNA reads TGTGCCAGCAGCGGGTGGACGATCTCTCTCACGGAAGCTTTCTTT. The encoded protein is CASSGWTISLTEAFF. V and J are TRBV5-6 and TRBJ1-1; D is ambiguous. Germline loops: CDR1 SGHDT, CDR2 YYEEEE. The length of the CDR3 is 15 residues. V gave up 4 bases and J gave up 8 bases, with 21 bases separating them.